A selection of T cell receptor beta chains follows, all from one sample in a study of CXCR4 blockade with PD-1 therapy in pancreatic cancer. TCRdb's table, derived via immunoSEQ multiplex PCR, lists solely in-frame clones and lacks some. The top ten clones hold about 15% of a sample with about 2,400 clones, 30% to 40% of them seen once. The specimen was tumor tissue. Receptor source: a human donor with pancreatic ductal adenocarcinoma. CDR3s include the opening cysteine and the closing phenylalanine or tryptophan. The order of the fields is CDR3 protein, CDR3 DNA, V gene, J gene, D gene, clone size. A D gene is named only where the DNA matches it firmly. Clone sizes are given selectively: once, few, many, or a class where the clone is expanded.

CDR3aa: CASSFLQGRRNNEKLFF
CDR3nt: TGTGCCAGCTCATTTTTGCAGGGGAGGCGTAATAATGAAAAACTGTTTTTT
v_gene: TRBV18
j_gene: TRBJ1-4
d_gene: NA
abundance: once

CDR3aa: CASSYSIPGAEAFF
CDR3nt: TGTGCCAGCAGTTACTCGATACCAGGTGCTGAAGCTTTCTTT
v_gene: TRBV6-8
j_gene: TRBJ1-1
d_gene: NA
abundance: medium-sized

CDR3aa: CATSTAGPSSYEQYF
CDR3nt: TGTGCCACTTCCACCGCGGGCCCTTCCTCCTACGAGCAGTACTTC
v_gene: TRBV6-8
j_gene: TRBJ2-7
d_gene: NA
abundance: few

CDR3aa: CAWTLPPGITEAFF
CDR3nt: TGTGCCTGGACCTTGCCCCCCGGGATCACTGAAGCTTTCTTT
v_gene: TRBV30
j_gene: TRBJ1-1
d_gene: NA
abundance: few

CDR3aa: CASSLYTSGYYNEQFF
CDR3nt: TGTGCCAGCAGCTTATATACTAGCGGGTACTACAATGAGCAGTTCTTC
v_gene: TRBV9
j_gene: TRBJ2-1
d_gene: TRBD2
abundance: few

CDR3aa: CASSDRPGGTEAFF
CDR3nt: TGCGCCAGCAGTGACCGACCGGGGGGCACTGAAGCTTTCTTT
v_gene: TRBV10-2
j_gene: TRBJ1-1
d_gene: NA
abundance: NA

CDR3aa: CASSYTSGKWGDEQYF
CDR3nt: TGTGCCAGCAGTTACACGTCGGGGAAGTGGGGTGACGAGCAGTACTTC
v_gene: TRBV6-8
j_gene: TRBJ2-7
d_gene: NA
abundance: medium-sized

CDR3aa: CASSRQVGNQPQHF
CDR3nt: TGTGCCAGCAGCCGACAGGTGGGCAATCAGCCCCAGCATTTT
v_gene: TRBV9
j_gene: TRBJ1-5
d_gene: NA
abundance: medium-sized

CDR3aa: CASSPGTSGSTDTQYF
CDR3nt: TGTGCCAGCAGCCCCGGGACTAGCGGGAGTACAGATACGCAGTATTTT
v_gene: TRBV6-8
j_gene: TRBJ2-3
d_gene: TRBD2
abundance: NA

CDR3aa: CASSGGTGHTDTQYF
CDR3nt: TGCGCCAGCAGCGGGGGGACAGGGCACACAGATACGCAGTATTTT
v_gene: TRBV5-1
j_gene: TRBJ2-3
d_gene: TRBD1
abundance: NA

CDR3aa: CASSIESTGGTEAFF
CDR3nt: TGTGCCAGTAGTATAGAGTCGACAGGAGGCACTGAAGCTTTCTTT
v_gene: TRBV19
j_gene: TRBJ1-1
d_gene: NA
abundance: NA

CDR3aa: CASSYSSPGTQYF
CDR3nt: TGTGCCAGCAGTTACTCGAGCCCAGGGACGCAGTATTTT
v_gene: TRBV6-8
j_gene: TRBJ2-3
d_gene: NA
abundance: NA

CDR3aa: CASKPGLGANTGELFF
CDR3nt: TGTGCCAGTAAACCGGGACTAGGAGCGAACACCGGGGAGCTGTTTTTT
v_gene: TRBV12-5
j_gene: TRBJ2-2
d_gene: TRBD2
abundance: large

CDR3aa: CASGPPPGRAHTSTDTQYF
CDR3nt: TGTGCTAGTGGACCTCCACCGGGGCGGGCGCACACTAGCACAGATACGCAGTATTTT
v_gene: TRBV12-5
j_gene: TRBJ2-3
d_gene: NA
abundance: few

CDR3aa: CASSSGDNEQFF
CDR3nt: TGTGCCAGCTCATCAGGGGACAATGAGCAGTTCTTC
v_gene: TRBV18
j_gene: TRBJ2-1
d_gene: NA
abundance: NA

CDR3aa: CASSSGTGQDQYF
CDR3nt: TGTGCCAGCTCGTCCGGGACAGGGCAGGACCAGTACTTC
v_gene: TRBV18
j_gene: TRBJ2-7
d_gene: TRBD1
abundance: NA

CDR3aa: CASSILRDYYTGELFF
CDR3nt: TGTGCCAGTAGTATCTTGAGGGACTACTACACCGGGGAGCTGTTTTTT
v_gene: TRBV19
j_gene: TRBJ2-2
d_gene: TRBD2
abundance: NA

CDR3aa: CASSEQGTTEAFF
CDR3nt: TGCGCCAGCAGTGAACAGGGAACGACTGAAGCTTTCTTT
v_gene: TRBV10-2
j_gene: TRBJ1-1
d_gene: NA
abundance: NA

CDR3aa: CASSFMRPSYNEQFF
CDR3nt: TGCGCCAGCAGCTTTATGAGACCATCCTACAATGAGCAGTTCTTC
v_gene: TRBV5-1
j_gene: TRBJ2-1
d_gene: NA
abundance: NA

CDR3aa: CSVSRGRVNTEAFF
CDR3nt: TGCAGCGTCTCCCGGGGCAGGGTGAACACTGAAGCTTTCTTT
v_gene: TRBV29-1
j_gene: TRBJ1-1
d_gene: NA
abundance: NA

CDR3aa: CASSPFKTYTDTQYF
CDR3nt: TGTGCCAGCAGCCCGTTTAAGACTTACACAGATACGCAGTATTTT
v_gene: TRBV6-8
j_gene: TRBJ2-3
d_gene: NA
abundance: NA

CDR3aa: CASSPPGDVLSGNQPQHF
CDR3nt: TGTGCCAGCTCACCACCAGGGGATGTCCTTAGCGGCAATCAGCCCCAGCATTTT
v_gene: TRBV18
j_gene: TRBJ1-5
d_gene: NA
abundance: NA

CDR3aa: CASSSLAGTQYF
CDR3nt: TGTGCCAGTAGTAGTCTAGCGGGAACTCAGTACTTC
v_gene: TRBV19
j_gene: TRBJ2-7
d_gene: TRBD2
abundance: few

CDR3aa: CSVAERGYNEQFF
CDR3nt: TGCAGCGTTGCGGAGAGGGGCTACAATGAGCAGTTCTTC
v_gene: TRBV29-1
j_gene: TRBJ2-1
d_gene: NA
abundance: NA

CDR3aa: CASSYTRGGPHNEQFF
CDR3nt: TGTGCCAGCAGCTACACTCGCGGGGGGCCCCACAATGAGCAGTTCTTC
v_gene: TRBV6-8
j_gene: TRBJ2-1
d_gene: TRBD2
abundance: medium-sized

CDR3aa: CASGLAVGYEQYF
CDR3nt: TGTGCTAGTGGTTTGGCAGTAGGCTACGAGCAGTACTTC
v_gene: TRBV12-5
j_gene: TRBJ2-7
d_gene: NA
abundance: NA

CDR3aa: CASSLSGRPAYEQYF
CDR3nt: TGTGCCAGCTCACTTAGCGGGAGACCCGCCTACGAGCAGTACTTC
v_gene: TRBV18
j_gene: TRBJ2-7
d_gene: TRBD2
abundance: NA

CDR3aa: CASSPGQSNTEAFF
CDR3nt: TGTGCCAGTAGTCCTGGACAGTCAAACACTGAAGCTTTCTTT
v_gene: TRBV28
j_gene: TRBJ1-1
d_gene: NA
abundance: few

CDR3aa: CASSRRLAGGFTDTQYF
CDR3nt: TGTGCCAGCAGTCGTAGACTAGCGGGGGGATTCACAGATACGCAGTATTTT
v_gene: TRBV6-8
j_gene: TRBJ2-3
d_gene: TRBD2
abundance: NA

CDR3aa: CASSQGLGSANTEELFF
CDR3nt: TGTGCCAGCAGCCAAGGGTTGGGGAGTGCGAACACCGAGGAGCTGTTTTTT
v_gene: TRBV14
j_gene: TRBJ2-2
d_gene: NA
abundance: NA

CDR3aa: CASSEIRGGGETQYF
CDR3nt: TGTGCCAGCAGTGAAATAAGGGGGGGTGGTGAGACCCAGTACTTC
v_gene: TRBV2
j_gene: TRBJ2-5
d_gene: NA
abundance: few

CDR3aa: CASKEAPHGSSYGNEQFF
CDR3nt: TGTGCCAGCAAGGAGGCCCCCCACGGGTCATCCTATGGCAATGAGCAGTTCTTC
v_gene: TRBV6-8
j_gene: TRBJ2-1
d_gene: NA
abundance: NA

CDR3aa: CASKEMAGAAEAFF
CDR3nt: TGTGCCAGTAAGGAGATGGCAGGGGCCGCTGAAGCTTTCTTT
v_gene: TRBV19
j_gene: TRBJ1-1
d_gene: NA
abundance: NA

CDR3aa: CPGRIARKLETYGYTF
CDR3nt: TGTCCTGGGAGAATCGCTAGAAAGCTAGAAACCTATGGCTACACCTTC
v_gene: TRBV22-1
j_gene: TRBJ1-2
d_gene: NA
abundance: NA

CDR3aa: CATSRVGYQETQYF
CDR3nt: TGTGCCACCAGCAGAGTAGGGTACCAAGAGACCCAGTACTTC
v_gene: TRBV15
j_gene: TRBJ2-5
d_gene: NA
abundance: NA

CDR3aa: CATSEGNRETQYF
CDR3nt: TGTGCCACCTCAGAAGGGAATCGGGAGACCCAGTACTTC
v_gene: TRBV18
j_gene: TRBJ2-5
d_gene: NA
abundance: NA

CDR3aa: CASSINRGVDQPQHF
CDR3nt: TGTGCCAGTAGTATAAACAGGGGAGTGGATCAGCCCCAGCATTTT
v_gene: TRBV19
j_gene: TRBJ1-5
d_gene: TRBD1
abundance: NA

CDR3aa: CSVEDRGGGHLDEQFF
CDR3nt: TGCAGCGTTGAAGATCGCGGAGGGGGGCACTTGGATGAGCAGTTCTTC
v_gene: TRBV29-1
j_gene: TRBJ2-1
d_gene: NA
abundance: NA

CDR3aa: CASSKTGVPNEKLFF
CDR3nt: TGTGCCAGCAGCAAGACAGGGGTACCTAATGAAAAACTGTTTTTT
v_gene: TRBV7-6
j_gene: TRBJ1-4
d_gene: TRBD1
abundance: NA

CDR3aa: CASSVLGRGLHVRRAKNIQYF
CDR3nt: NA
v_gene: TRBV6-8
j_gene: TRBJ2-4
d_gene: NA
abundance: medium-sized

CDR3aa: CSVPSGQTLANTEAFF
CDR3nt: TGCAGCGTGCCATCGGGACAGACACTAGCAAACACTGAAGCTTTCTTT
v_gene: TRBV29-1
j_gene: TRBJ1-1
d_gene: TRBD1
abundance: NA

CDR3aa: CASSDFSGRARTYNEQFF
CDR3nt: TGTGCCAGCAGTGATTTTAGCGGGAGGGCCAGGACCTACAATGAGCAGTTCTTC
v_gene: TRBV9
j_gene: TRBJ2-1
d_gene: TRBD2
abundance: few

CDR3aa: CASSQEPGRAGDTIYF
CDR3nt: TGCGCCAGCAGCCAAGAACCGGGCAGGGCCGGCGACACCATATATTTT
v_gene: TRBV1
j_gene: TRBJ1-3
d_gene: NA
abundance: NA

CDR3aa: CAWSAGYGQYF
CDR3nt: TGTGCCTGGAGTGCCGGGTATGGGCAGTACTTC
v_gene: TRBV30
j_gene: TRBJ2-7
d_gene: NA
abundance: NA

CDR3aa: CASSTGASTYEQYF
CDR3nt: TGTGCCAGCTCGACGGGAGCTTCAACCTACGAGCAGTACTTC
v_gene: TRBV18
j_gene: TRBJ2-7
d_gene: NA
abundance: NA

CDR3aa: CASSEGGSYRSGANVLTF
CDR3nt: TGTGCCAGCAGTGAAGGAGGGTCCTACAGGTCTGGGGCCAACGTCCTGACTTTC
v_gene: TRBV25-1
j_gene: TRBJ2-6
d_gene: NA
abundance: NA

CDR3aa: CASSVGSTGELFF
CDR3nt: TGTGCCAGCAGTGTTGGGTCCACCGGGGAGCTGTTTTTT
v_gene: TRBV6-8
j_gene: TRBJ2-2
d_gene: NA
abundance: medium-sized

CDR3aa: CATSRVLVGTEKLFF
CDR3nt: TGTGCCACCAGCAGAGTACTGGTGGGTACTGAAAAACTGTTTTTT
v_gene: TRBV15
j_gene: TRBJ1-4
d_gene: NA
abundance: NA

CDR3aa: CASGGREYNEQYF
CDR3nt: TGTGCCAGCGGAGGAAGGGAGTATAACGAGCAGTACTTC
v_gene: TRBV6-8
j_gene: TRBJ2-7
d_gene: NA
abundance: few